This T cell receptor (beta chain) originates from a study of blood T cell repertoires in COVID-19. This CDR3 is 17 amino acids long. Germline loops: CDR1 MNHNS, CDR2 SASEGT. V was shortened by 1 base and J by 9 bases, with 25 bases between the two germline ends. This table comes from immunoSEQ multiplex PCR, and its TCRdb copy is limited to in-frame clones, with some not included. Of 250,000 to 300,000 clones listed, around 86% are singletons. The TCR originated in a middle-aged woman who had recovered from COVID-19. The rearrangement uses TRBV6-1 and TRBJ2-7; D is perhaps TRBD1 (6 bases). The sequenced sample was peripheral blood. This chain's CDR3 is CASSEGTALYTLRGQYF. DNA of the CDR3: TGTGCCAGCAGTGAAGGGACAGCGCTATATACCCTACGAGGGCAGTACTTC.